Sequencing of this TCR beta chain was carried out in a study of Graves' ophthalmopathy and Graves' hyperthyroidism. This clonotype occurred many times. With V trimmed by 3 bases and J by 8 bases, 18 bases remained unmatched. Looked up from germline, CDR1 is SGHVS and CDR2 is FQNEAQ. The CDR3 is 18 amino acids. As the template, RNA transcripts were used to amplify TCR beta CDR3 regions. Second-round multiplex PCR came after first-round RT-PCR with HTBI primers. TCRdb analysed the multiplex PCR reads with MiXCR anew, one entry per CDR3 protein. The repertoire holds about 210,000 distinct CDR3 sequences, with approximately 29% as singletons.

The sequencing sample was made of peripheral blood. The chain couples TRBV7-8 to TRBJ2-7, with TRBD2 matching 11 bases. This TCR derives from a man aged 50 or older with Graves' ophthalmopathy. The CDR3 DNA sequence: TGTGCCAGCAGCTTGGGGCGAGTCGGGACTAGCGGTCTCTTTAAGCAGTACTTC. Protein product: CASSLGRVGTSGLFKQYF.